A single sample gave rise to the 29 T cell receptor beta chains below, sequenced in a study of T cells in Graves' hyperthyroidism and ophthalmopathy. RNA transcripts yielded amplified TCR beta CDR3 regions. With the HTBI primer set, the TCR CDR3 went through a first round of RT-PCR. TCRdb fed the multiplex PCR reads into MiXCR, producing one record per CDR3 protein. The table lists 250,000 to 300,000 distinct CDR3 sequences, 10% to 15% of them singletons. Specimen: blood. The receptors were sampled from a woman aged 25-40 years with Graves' hyperthyroidism that later progressed to Graves' ophthalmopathy.

This rearrangement joins TRBV7-8 to TRBJ2-4, with D possibly being TRBD1 (6 bases). In germline, CDR1 is SGHVS, CDR2 FQNEAQ. Between the trimmed V and J ends, which lost 5 bases and 7 bases, there was a span of 24 bases. The length of the CDR3 is 17 residues. The CDR3 DNA sequence: TGTGCCAGCAGCGATGCTTGTTTGGGGGCCAGGTGGAACATTCAGTACTTC. Its protein is CASSDACLGARWNIQYF.

This clonotype was found many times. This sequence joins TRBV4-1 and TRBJ1-4; no definite D call. V gave up 2 bases and J gave up 8 bases, with 24 bases separating them. The CDR3 totals 18 residues. The germline V gene encodes CDR1 MGHRA and CDR2 YSYEKL. CDR3 coding DNA: TGCGCCAGCAGCCAACTCCGAGTGAGGAAAGTGGGAGGCGAAAAACTGTTTTTT. This codes for CASSQLRVRKVGGEKLFF.

This clonotype was detected many times. This chain joins TRBV27 and TRBJ2-5; either TRBD1 or TRBD2 may fit D (6 bases each). Trimming pared 5 bases from V and 2 bases from J, leaving 15 bases between. Germline CDR1 MNHEY, CDR2 SMNVEV (reference sequence). The CDR3 is 15 amino acids. CDR3 nucleotide sequence: TGTGCCAGCAGTCCCTATGGGGGGCTACAAGAGACCCAGTACTTC. Residues: CASSPYGGLQETQYF.

The gene calls are TRBV20-1 and TRBJ2-1; perhaps TRBD1 as D (5 bases). CDR1 is DFQATT, CDR2 SNEGSKA, per germline (reference sequence). The CDR3 extends over 14 amino acids. CDR3 bases: TGCGGGGCGAGCGTAGGTAGCTCCTACAATGAGCAGTTCTTC. Protein product: CGASVGSSYNEQFF.

This clonotype was detected a few times. The chain carries TRBV27 and TRBJ2-7; 7 bases align to TRBD2. CDR3 length equals 15 residues. Trimming removed 6 bases from V and 3 bases from J; junction bases left unmatched: 11. From germline, CDR1 is MNHEY and CDR2 SMNVEV (reference sequence). CDR3 in amino acids: CASSPTWGRGYEQYF. For the CDR3, the DNA is TGTGCCAGCAGCCCGACTTGGGGGAGGGGCTACGAGCAGTACTTC.

This clonotype was counted at least ten times. The chain employs TRBV6-2 or TRBV6-3 and TRBJ1-1, with D unresolved. The CDR3 consists of 14 residues. The germline CDR1 and CDR2 sequences are MNHEY and SVGEGT. Trimming took off 0 bases at V and 5 bases at J, with 10 bases between the two ends. CDR3 amino acids: CASSYSSRSTEAFF. The DNA of the CDR3 is TGTGCCAGCAGTTACTCTAGCAGGTCGACTGAAGCTTTCTTT.

The chain employs TRBV27 and TRBJ1-5, with D possibly TRBD1 on 5 matching bases. V lost 2 bases to trimming and J lost 0 bases, with 8 bases between them. The CDR3 runs to 15 residues. The germline V gene encodes CDR1 MNHEY and CDR2 SMNVEV (reference sequence). DNA of the CDR3: TGTGCCAGCAGTTTAGGGGGATTTAGCAATCAGCCCCAGCATTTT. Amino acid sequence: CASSLGGFSNQPQHF.

This clonotype was detected many times. The rearrangement joins TRBV20-1 to TRBJ2-7, with D perhaps TRBD1 or TRBD2 (5 bases each). Germline lookup yields CDR1 DFQATT and CDR2 SNEGSKA (reference sequence). Trimming removed 0 bases from V and 2 bases from J, with 11 bases in between. The CDR3 sequence is 14 residues long. The CDR3 DNA follows: TGCAGTGCTAGAGACCGGGACGCCCCCTACGAGCAGTACTTC. The encoded protein is CSARDRDAPYEQYF.

In this sample, this clonotype turned up a few times. V and J are TRBV19 and TRBJ1-2; D perhaps matches TRBD1 (6 bases). There are 16 residues in the CDR3. V was cut by 3 bases and J by 3 bases, with 17 bases left in between. CDR1 is LNHDA, CDR2 SQIVND, per germline (reference sequence). The CDR3: CASSMGAPDRDYGYTF. The DNA of the CDR3 is TGTGCCAGTAGTATGGGGGCCCCCGACAGAGACTATGGCTACACCTTC.

The chain joins TRBV5-4 to TRBJ2-4; possible D gene TRBD2, 7 bases. The V gene's germline CDR1 is SGHNT and CDR2 YYREEE (reference sequence). With 4 bases removed from V and 7 bases from J, the gap between germline ends came to 18 bases. This CDR3 is built from 15 residues. In DNA form, the CDR3 reads TGTGCCAGCAGCCCGGGGGGCAGAGAATTGAACATTCAGTACTTC. Translated: CASSPGGRELNIQYF.

Many counts were recorded for this clonotype. The V and J genes are TRBV6-1 and TRBJ2-7, with 9 bases lining up with TRBD1. Losses at the gene ends were 5 bases for V and 3 bases for J; bases not matched to a gene: 8. The CDR3 is made up of 15 amino acids. Per the germline V gene, CDR1 is MNHNS and CDR2 is SASEGT. The CDR3 bases are TGTGCCAGCAGTCCCTTAAGGACAGGGGACTACGAGCAGTACTTC. It yields the protein CASSPLRTGDYEQYF.

At least ten counts were recorded for this clonotype. The rearrangement uses TRBV5-1 and TRBJ2-7; a possible D gene is TRBD1 (5 bases). V was cut by 5 bases and J by 2 bases, with 14 bases left in between. This CDR3 has 14 residues. The V gene's germline CDR1 is SGHRS and CDR2 YFSETQ. This CDR3 reads CASREAQGTYEQYF. Here the CDR3 DNA reads TGCGCCAGCAGAGAAGCCCAGGGAACCTACGAGCAGTACTTC.

This clonotype appeared a few times. The chain combines TRBV2 with TRBJ2-1; 9 nucleotides match TRBD2. The germline V gene encodes CDR1 SNHLY and CDR2 FYNNEI. This CDR3 region has 13 residues. The junction had 5 bases not matched to a gene; V was cut back by 6 bases and J by 8 bases. The CDR3 bases are TGTGCCAGCAGGGGGGGACTAGCCCATGAGCAGTTCTTC. Its protein is CASRGGLAHEQFF.

This clonotype was recorded many times. The chain joins TRBV29-1 to TRBJ2-5; 9 nucleotides line up with TRBD1. This CDR3 is built from 13 residues. V was pared by 7 bases and J by 5 bases, with 8 bases of the junction left unmatched. Germline loops: CDR1 SQVTM, CDR2 ANQGSEA. The CDR3 loop is CSGNRGLGETQYF. CDR3 DNA: TGCAGCGGGAACAGGGGGCTTGGGGAGACCCAGTACTTC.

J is TRBJ1-6 and V is TRBV6-5; TRBD1 matches at 7 bases. The CDR3 has 16 amino acids. CDR1 MNHEY and CDR2 SVGAGI come from the germline V gene. V trimming: 0 bases; J trimming: 7 bases; junction bases outside the gene matches: 6. CDR3 bases: TGTGCCAGCAGTTACTCCGTATACAGGGGAAATTCACCCCTCCACTTT. Its protein product is CASSYSVYRGNSPLHF.

This clonotype was picked up many times. The chain employs TRBV9 and TRBJ2-7; possibly TRBD1 for D (6 bases). The germline V and J ends were trimmed by 4 bases and 7 bases, with 21 bases remaining between them. This CDR3 comprises 15 residues. Germline V gives CDR1 SGDLS, CDR2 YYNGEE. CDR3 loop: CASSSRGSGTREQYF. The CDR3 bases are TGTGCCAGCAGCTCAAGGGGTTCAGGGACAAGGGAGCAGTACTTC.

This clonotype was detected ten times or more. The genes are TRBV28 and TRBJ2-7; TRBD1 matches at 9 bases. Unmatched junction bases numbered 11, after V lost 3 bases and J lost 5 bases. The germline gives CDR1 MDHEN, CDR2 SYDVKM. This CDR3 region has 16 residues. CDR3 loop: CASSLNLGTGFNEQYF. Here the CDR3 DNA reads TGTGCCAGCAGTTTGAACCTCGGGACAGGGTTCAACGAGCAGTACTTC.

This clonotype was counted at least ten times. The chain joins TRBV5-1 to TRBJ1-1, with D perhaps matching TRBD1 (6 bases). V shed 5 bases and J shed 3 bases, with 17 bases lying between them. CDR1 and CDR2 (germline): SGHRS, YFSETQ. The CDR3 totals 15 residues. For the CDR3, the DNA is TGCGCCAGCAGATCCGGGGGGCGTATGGACACTGAAGCTTTCTTT. This sequence encodes CASRSGGRMDTEAFF.

This clonotype was observed at least ten times. CDR3 nucleotides: TGTGCCAGCAGTTTGAAAAGGGGCGAGACCCAGTACTTC. Protein product: CASSLKRGETQYF. The V call is TRBV12-3 or TRBV12-4, the J call TRBJ2-5; weak D call: TRBD1 (5 bases). V dropped 3 bases and J dropped 5 bases, with 10 bases sitting between them. The CDR3 covers 13 residues.

This clonotype was found many times. The chain couples TRBV19 to TRBJ1-1; D gene unclear. The CDR3 has 14 amino acids. Per germline, CDR1 LNHDA and CDR2 SQIVND (reference sequence). Trimming removed 1 base at V and 4 bases at J, with 10 bases between. CDR3 residues: CASSIVGFGTEAFF. CDR3 nucleotides: TGTGCCAGTAGTATAGTAGGGTTTGGCACTGAAGCTTTCTTT.

This clonotype occurred many times. The V gene is TRBV7-2, the J gene TRBJ2-7, with 9 positions matching TRBD2. The trim removed 2 bases at V and 2 bases at J, leaving 4 bases unmatched. CDR3 length equals 15 residues. Germline V gene sequence: CDR1 SGHTA, CDR2 FQGNSA. The DNA for the CDR3 is TGTGCCAGCAGCTTATCTAGCGGGACCACCTACGAGCAGTACTTC. This translates into CASSLSSGTTYEQYF.

This clonotype was detected many times. The chain has TRBV29-1 and TRBJ2-7, with 8 positions matching TRBD2. V was clipped by 4 bases and J by 3 bases; unmatched bases: 5. This CDR3 has 13 amino acids. Looked up from germline, CDR1 is SQVTM and CDR2 is ANQGSEA. The DNA for the CDR3 is TGCAGCGTTGGGCTAGCGGGCGGCTACGAGCAGTACTTC. Amino acids: CSVGLAGGYEQYF.

This clonotype occurred many times. The chain recombines TRBV7-2 with TRBJ2-1; D perhaps matches TRBD1 (6 bases). V lost 5 bases to trimming and J lost 8 bases, with 10 bases between them. The CDR3 spans 12 residues. Germline CDR1 SGHTA, CDR2 FQGNSA. In DNA, the CDR3 is TGTGCCAGCAGCCAGACAGGCCATGAGCAGTTCTTC. This codes for CASSQTGHEQFF.

This clonotype has ten or more counts. The rearrangement uses TRBV24-1 and TRBJ2-2, with D tentatively TRBD1 or TRBD2 (5 bases each). The CDR3 contains 15 residues. Germline assignment: CDR1 KGHDR and CDR2 SFDVKD. V was shortened by 9 bases and J by 1 base, with 14 bases between the two germline ends. This CDR3 is CATQRGGRNTGELFF. The CDR3 nucleotides are TGTGCCACCCAGCGTGGGGGTCGGAACACCGGGGAGCTGTTTTTT.

As regards this clonotype: Germline is not matched at one junction end, which may reflect a read error. The genes are TRBV29-1 and TRBJ1-1; 11 positions agree with TRBD1. CDR1 and CDR2 (germline): SQVTM, ANQGSEA. The CDR3 covers 14 residues. The CDR3 region is CSDEGGQGAIIAFF. For the CDR3, the DNA is TGCAGCGATGAAGGAGGACAGGGGGCGATAATAGCTTTCTTT.

The V gene is TRBV7-2, the J gene TRBJ2-1; D is perhaps TRBD1 (6 bases). Germline CDR1 is SGHTA and CDR2 is FQGNSA. Trimming left V 1 base short and J 7 bases short, with 11 bases between. The length of the CDR3 is 14 residues. In DNA form, the CDR3 reads TGTGCCAGCAGCTTAGTGGGGGCTCGGAATGAGCAGTTCTTC. Protein sequence: CASSLVGARNEQFF.

As concerns this clonotype: Possible read error: a much larger clone is one base away. Here the CDR3 omits its conserved ending phenylalanine or tryptophan, so a read error is the likely source. The gene calls are TRBV4-2 and TRBJ2-7; 13 bases fit TRBD2. CDR1 and CDR2 (germline): LGHNA, YNFKEQ. The length of the CDR3 is 17 residues. Trimming removed 1 base from V and 8 bases from J; junction bases left unmatched: 11. DNA for the CDR3: TGTGCCAGCAGCCAAGCCGGACGACTAGCGGGAGGTACCCAGCAGTACCTC. Translated: CASSQAGRLAGGTQQYL.

This clonotype was counted ten times or more. The CDR3: CASNQRDTGELFF. The CDR3 nucleotides are TGTGCCAGCAATCAGCGGGACACCGGGGAGCTGTTTTTT. The chain uses TRBV12-3 or TRBV12-4 and TRBJ2-2; tentatively, D is TRBD2 (6 bases). The CDR3 consists of 13 residues. Between the trimmed V and J ends, which lost 7 bases and 3 bases, there was a span of 9 bases.

This clonotype has a single count. The CDR3: CASSYSTSGSDQFF. CDR3 DNA sequence: TGTGCCAGCAGTTACTCAACTAGCGGGAGTGATCAGTTCTTC. The rearrangement links TRBV6-5 to TRBJ2-4, with 11 bases that match TRBD2. The J call is uncertain, as TRBJ2-1 better fits the DNA end. Germline V gene data show CDR1 as MNHEY and CDR2 as SVGAGI. The CDR3 consists of 14 residues.